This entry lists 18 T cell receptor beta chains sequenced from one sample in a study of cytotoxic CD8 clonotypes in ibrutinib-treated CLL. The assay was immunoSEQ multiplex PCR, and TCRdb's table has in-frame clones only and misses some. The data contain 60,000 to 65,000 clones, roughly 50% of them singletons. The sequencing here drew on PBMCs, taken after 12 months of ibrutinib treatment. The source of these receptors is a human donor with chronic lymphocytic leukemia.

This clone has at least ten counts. The CDR3 bases are TGTGCCAGCAGCTTAGCCGGGCCAGATACGCAGTATTTT. As protein: CASSLAGPDTQYF. The gene calls are TRBV7-2 and TRBJ2-3; no reliable D call. V shed 0 bases and J shed 4 bases, with 5 bases lying between them. CDR1 SGHTA and CDR2 FQGNSA come from the germline V gene. The CDR3 is 13 amino acids.

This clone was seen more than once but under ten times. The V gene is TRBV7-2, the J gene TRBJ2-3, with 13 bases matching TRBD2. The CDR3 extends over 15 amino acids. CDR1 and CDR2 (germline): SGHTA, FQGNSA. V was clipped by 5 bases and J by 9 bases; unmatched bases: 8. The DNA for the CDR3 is TGTGCCAGCAGCCAGGGGACTAGCGGGATTCGGACGCAGTATTTT. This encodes CASSQGTSGIRTQYF.

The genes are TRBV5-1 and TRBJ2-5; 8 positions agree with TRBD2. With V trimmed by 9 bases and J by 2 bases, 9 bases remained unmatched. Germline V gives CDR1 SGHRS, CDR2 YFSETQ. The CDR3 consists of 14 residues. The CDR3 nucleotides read TGCGCCACCCCGGGACTAGATAATCAAGAGACCCAGTACTTC. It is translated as CATPGLDNQETQYF.

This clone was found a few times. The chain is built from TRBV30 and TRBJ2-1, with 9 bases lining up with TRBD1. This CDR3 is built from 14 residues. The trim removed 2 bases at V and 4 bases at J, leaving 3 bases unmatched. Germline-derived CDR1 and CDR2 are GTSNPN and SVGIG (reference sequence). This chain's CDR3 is CAWSSGQGYNEQFF. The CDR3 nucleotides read TGTGCCTGGAGTAGTGGACAGGGGTACAATGAGCAGTTCTTC.

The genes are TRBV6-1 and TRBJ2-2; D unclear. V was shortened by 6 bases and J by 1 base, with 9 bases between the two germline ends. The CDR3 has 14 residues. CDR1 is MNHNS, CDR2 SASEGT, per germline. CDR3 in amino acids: CASRDRQNTGELFF. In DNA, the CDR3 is TGTGCCAGCAGGGATCGACAGAACACCGGGGAGCTGTTTTTT.

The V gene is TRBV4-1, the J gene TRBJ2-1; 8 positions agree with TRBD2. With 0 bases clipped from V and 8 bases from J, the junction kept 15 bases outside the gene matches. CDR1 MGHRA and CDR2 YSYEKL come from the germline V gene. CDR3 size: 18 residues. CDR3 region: CASSQEVRAGAKGYEQFF. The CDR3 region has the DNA TGCGCCAGCAGCCAAGAAGTTAGAGCGGGAGCTAAGGGCTATGAGCAGTTCTTC.

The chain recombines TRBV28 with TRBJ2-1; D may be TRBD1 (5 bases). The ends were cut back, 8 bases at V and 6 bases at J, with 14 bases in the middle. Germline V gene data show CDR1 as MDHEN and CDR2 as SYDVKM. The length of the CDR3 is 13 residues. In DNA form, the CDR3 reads TGTGCCAGCCGACTGACAGTCTTCAATGAGCAGTTCTTC. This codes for CASRLTVFNEQFF. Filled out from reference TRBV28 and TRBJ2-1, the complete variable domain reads DVKVTQSSRYLVKRTGEKVFLECVQDMDHENMFWYRQDPGLGLRLIYFSYDVKMKEKGDIPEGYSVSREKKERFSLILESASTNQTSMYLCASRLTVFNEQFFGPGTRLTVL.

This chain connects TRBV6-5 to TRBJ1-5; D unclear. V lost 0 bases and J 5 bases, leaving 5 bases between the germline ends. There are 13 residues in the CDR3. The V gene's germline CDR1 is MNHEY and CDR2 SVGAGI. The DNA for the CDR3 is TGTGCCAGCAGTTACTCTGAGGATCAGCCCCAGCATTTT. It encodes CASSYSEDQPQHF.

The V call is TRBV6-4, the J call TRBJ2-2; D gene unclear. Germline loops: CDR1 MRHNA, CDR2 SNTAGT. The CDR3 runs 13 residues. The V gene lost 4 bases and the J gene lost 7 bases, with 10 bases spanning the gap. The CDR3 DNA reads TGTGCCAGCAGTGTTCGGATGGACGGGGAGCTGTTTTTT. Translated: CASSVRMDGELFF.

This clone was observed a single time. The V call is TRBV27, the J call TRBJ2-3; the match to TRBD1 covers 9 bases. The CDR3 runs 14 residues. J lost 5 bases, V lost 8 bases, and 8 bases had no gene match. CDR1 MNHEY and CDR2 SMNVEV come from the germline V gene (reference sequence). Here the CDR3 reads CASGYRGRIDTQYF. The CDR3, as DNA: TGTGCCAGCGGCTACAGGGGGCGCATAGATACGCAGTATTTT.

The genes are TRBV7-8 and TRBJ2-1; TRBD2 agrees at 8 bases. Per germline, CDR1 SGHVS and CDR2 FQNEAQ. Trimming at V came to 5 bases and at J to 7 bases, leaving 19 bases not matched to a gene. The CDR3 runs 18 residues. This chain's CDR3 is CASSLPRRGIGGGNEQFF. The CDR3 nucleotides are TGTGCCAGCAGCCTCCCCCGACGCGGGATCGGCGGGGGGAATGAGCAGTTCTTC.

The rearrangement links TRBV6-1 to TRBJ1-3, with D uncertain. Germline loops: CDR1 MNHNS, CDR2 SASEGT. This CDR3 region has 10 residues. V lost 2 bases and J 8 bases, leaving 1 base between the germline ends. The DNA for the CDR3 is TGTGCCAGCAGTGAATACACCATATATTTT. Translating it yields CASSEYTIYF.

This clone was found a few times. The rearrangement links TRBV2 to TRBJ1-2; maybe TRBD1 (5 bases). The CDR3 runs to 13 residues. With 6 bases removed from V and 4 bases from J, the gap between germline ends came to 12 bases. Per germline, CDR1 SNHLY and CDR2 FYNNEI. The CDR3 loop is CASRGSTAYGYTF. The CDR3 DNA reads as TGTGCCAGCAGGGGATCGACAGCCTATGGCTACACCTTC. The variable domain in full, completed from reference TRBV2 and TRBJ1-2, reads EPEVTQTPSHQVTQMGQEVILRCVPISNHLYFYWYRQILGQKVEFLVSFYNNEISEKSEIFDDQFSVERPDGSNFTLKIRSTKLEDSAMYFCASRGSTAYGYTFGSGTRLTVV.

CDR3 region: CAIRRRVQETQYF. The CDR3 bases are TGTGCCATAAGAAGACGAGTCCAAGAGACCCAGTACTTC. The chain joins TRBV2 to TRBJ2-5; D remains unclear. Germline CDR1 reads SNHLY; CDR2 reads FYNNEI. The CDR3 totals 13 residues. Trimming took 10 bases from V and 1 from J, leaving 13 bases between them.

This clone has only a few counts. The CDR3 sequence is CSVERAQETQYF. DNA for the CDR3: TGCAGCGTTGAAAGGGCCCAAGAGACCCAGTACTTC. The chain carries TRBV29-1 and TRBJ2-5; no clear D. V lost 2 bases, J lost 1 base, and 5 bases lay in between. The germline V gene has CDR1 SQVTM and CDR2 ANQGSEA. The CDR3 is 12 residues long. Drawing the rest from reference TRBV29-1 and TRBJ2-5, the complete variable domain is SAVISQKPSRDICQRGTSLTIQCQVDSQVTMMFWYRQQPGQSLTLIATANQGSEATYESGFVIDKFPISRPNLTFSTLTVSNMSPEDSSIYLCSVERAQETQYFGPGTRLLVL.

The CDR3 reads CSVAEGQYNSPLHF. The CDR3 DNA follows: TGCAGCGTTGCCGAGGGACAGTATAATTCACCCCTCCACTTT. J is TRBJ1-6 and V is TRBV29-1, with TRBD1 matching over 7 bases. CDR1 and CDR2 (germline): SQVTM, ANQGSEA. The V gene end was trimmed by 4 bases and the J gene end by 4 bases; junction bases not matched to a gene: 4. The CDR3 has 14 amino acids.

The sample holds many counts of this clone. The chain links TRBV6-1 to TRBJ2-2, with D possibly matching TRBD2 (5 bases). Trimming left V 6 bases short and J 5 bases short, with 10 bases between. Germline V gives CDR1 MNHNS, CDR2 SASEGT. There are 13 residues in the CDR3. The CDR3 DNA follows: TGTGCCAGCAGGAGGGAAGGAACCGGGGAGCTGTTTTTT. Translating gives CASRREGTGELFF.

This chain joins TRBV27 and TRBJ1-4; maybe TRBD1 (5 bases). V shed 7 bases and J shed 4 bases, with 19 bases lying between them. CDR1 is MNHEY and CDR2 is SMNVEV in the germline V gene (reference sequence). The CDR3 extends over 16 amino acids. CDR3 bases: TGTGCCAGCAAACCTTCGACAGCATGGCGTAATGAAAAACTGTTTTTT. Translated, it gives CASKPSTAWRNEKLFF. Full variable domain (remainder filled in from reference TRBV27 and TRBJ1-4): EAQVTQNPRYLITVTGKKLTVTCSQNMNHEYMSWYRQDPGLGLRQIYYSMNVEVTDKGDVPEGYKVSRKEKRNFPLILESPSPNQTSLYFCASKPSTAWRNEKLFFGSGTQLSVL.